Below, 21 T cell receptor beta chains from the same sample are listed, as sequenced in a study of somatic mutations in cytotoxic T cells in rheumatoid arthritis. The repertoire was sequenced with immunoSEQ multiplex PCR; TCRdb's copy has only in-frame clones and lacks some. The table records about 12,000 clones, roughly 80% of them present only once. The sequenced material came from CD8+ T cells sorted from blood. Receptor source: a woman in her thirties or forties in good health.

V is TRBV28 and J is TRBJ1-3, with D unresolved. Germline V gene sequence: CDR1 MDHEN, CDR2 SYDVKM. CDR3 size: 16 residues. V was trimmed by 3 bases and J by 0 bases, leaving 12 bases between them. CDR3 region: CASSFGRFRSGNTIYF. CDR3 nucleotides: TGTGCCAGCAGTTTTGGCCGTTTCCGCTCTGGAAACACCATATATTTT.

The gene calls are TRBV27 and TRBJ2-5; 7 nucleotides match TRBD2. Germline V gene data show CDR1 as MNHEY and CDR2 as SMNVEV (reference sequence). The CDR3 length is 17 residues. With 6 bases clipped from V and 5 bases from J, the junction kept 18 bases outside the gene matches. The CDR3 nucleotides are TGTGCCAGCAGCCCATCCCCAGCGGGGACCTTTTGGGAGACCCAGTACTTC. The encoded protein is CASSPSPAGTFWETQYF.

The chain couples TRBV30 to TRBJ2-2, with 11 bases lining up with TRBD2. Trimming removed 6 bases from V and 6 bases from J; junction bases left unmatched: 3. Germline CDR1 is GTSNPN and CDR2 is SVGIG (reference sequence). The CDR3 runs 13 residues. CDR3 loop: CACVSGRAGELFF. The CDR3 region has the DNA TGTGCCTGTGTTAGCGGGAGGGCCGGGGAGCTGTTTTTT. Full variable domain (outside the CDR3, taken from reference TRBV30 and TRBJ2-2): SQTIHQWPATLVQPVGSPLSLECTVEGTSNPNLYWYRQAAGRGLQLLFYSVGIGQISSEVPQNLSASRPQDRQFILSSKKLLLSDSGFYLCACVSGRAGELFFGEGSRLTVL.

The chain has TRBV4-1 and TRBJ2-1, with D maybe TRBD1 (6 bases). Trimming stripped 1 base from V and 6 bases from J, with 16 bases between. Germline V gives CDR1 MGHRA, CDR2 YSYEKL. This CDR3 is 16 amino acids long. CDR3 loop: CASSQGGQGVFNEQFF. CDR3 in DNA: TGCGCCAGCAGCCAAGGGGGACAAGGCGTCTTCAATGAGCAGTTCTTC.

V and J are TRBV5-1 and TRBJ2-3, with D hard to call. Trimming took 7 bases from V and 0 from J, leaving 15 bases between them. Germline V gene data show CDR1 as SGHRS and CDR2 as YFSETQ. The CDR3 has 15 residues. CDR3 nucleotide sequence: TGCGCCAGCCAAGAGGCCGGCACTAGCACAGATACGCAGTATTTT. This encodes CASQEAGTSTDTQYF.

The chain has TRBV6-1 and TRBJ2-2; tentatively, D is TRBD2 (6 bases). The length of the CDR3 is 12 residues. In germline, CDR1 is MNHNS, CDR2 SASEGT. Between the trimmed V and J ends, which lost 6 bases and 5 bases, there was a span of 7 bases. Here the CDR3 reads CASRGRTGELFF. In nucleotides, the CDR3 is TGTGCCAGCAGGGGGAGGACCGGGGAGCTGTTTTTT.

By frequency in the sample, this clone is large (0.1 to 1%). The chain joins TRBV9 to TRBJ2-6, with unresolved D. The CDR3 is 14 amino acids. V was shortened by 1 base and J by 3 bases, with 5 bases between the two germline ends. Per germline, CDR1 SGDLS and CDR2 YYNGEE. CDR3 sequence (DNA): TGTGCCAGCAGCGTAACGTTTGGGGCCAACGTCCTGACTTTC. Protein product: CASSVTFGANVLTF.

This clone was observed a handful of times. The V call is TRBV9, the J call TRBJ2-1; the D call may be TRBD1 or TRBD2 (5 bases each). Trimming stripped 3 bases from V and 3 bases from J, with 7 bases between. CDR1 and CDR2 from the germline V gene are SGDLS and YYNGEE. The CDR3 contains 13 residues. This chain's CDR3 is CASSGGFYNEQFF. The CDR3 nucleotides are TGTGCCAGCAGCGGGGGGTTCTACAATGAGCAGTTCTTC.

The V gene is TRBV2, the J gene TRBJ2-7; weak D call: TRBD2 (6 bases). Deletions cut 5 bases from V and 0 bases from J, with 11 bases between. Germline V gene lookup returns CDR1 SNHLY and CDR2 FYNNEI. This CDR3 has 14 amino acids. CDR3 nucleotides: TGTGCCAGCAGTCGTAGCGGTAGCTCCTACGAGCAGTACTTC. Translation gives CASSRSGSSYEQYF.

This clone has more than one count but fewer than ten. The chain links TRBV6-6 to TRBJ1-5, with D unclear. The CDR3 has 14 amino acids. Germline CDR1 reads MNHNY; CDR2 reads SVGAGI (reference sequence). V shed 8 bases and J shed 0 bases, with 11 bases lying between them. CDR3 region: CASAVPFSNQPQHF. As DNA, the CDR3 is TGTGCCAGCGCTGTTCCCTTTAGCAATCAGCCCCAGCATTTT.

This clone was counted a single time. This chain uses TRBV29-1 with TRBJ1-3; the D gene is possibly TRBD1 (5 bases). Trimming shortened V by 4 bases and J by 0 bases, and 19 bases separated the two germline ends. This CDR3 region has 17 residues. Germline V gene lookup returns CDR1 SQVTM and CDR2 ANQGSEA. Written as DNA, the CDR3 is TGCAGCGTTGTAATTGTTCCAAGGGACTTCTCTGGAAACACCATATATTTT. Translated: CSVVIVPRDFSGNTIYF.

CDR3 protein: CASSAGHFTEAFF. The CDR3 DNA is TGTGCCAGCAGTGCCGGACACTTCACTGAAGCTTTCTTT. V and J are TRBV25-1 and TRBJ1-1; TRBD1 is a possible D gene (5 bases). This CDR3 has 13 residues. Trimming removed 4 bases at V and 4 bases at J, with 10 bases between. CDR1 and CDR2 from the germline V gene are MGHDK and SYGVNS.

J is TRBJ1-3 and V is TRBV21-1. TRBV21-1 represents a pseudogene. The CDR3 extends over 17 amino acids. This chain's CDR3 is CASSMENSPTSGNTIYF. CDR3 bases: TGTGCCAGCAGCATGGAAAACTCCCCCACCTCTGGAAACACCATATATTTT.

The chain links TRBV27 to TRBJ2-1, with a weak D call TRBD1 (6 bases). Germline V gene lookup returns CDR1 MNHEY and CDR2 SMNVEV (reference sequence). CDR3 length: 13 residues. V gave up 10 bases and J gave up 2 bases, with 12 bases separating them. The CDR3, as DNA: TGTGCCATAGCAACAGGGCCCTACAATGAGCAGTTCTTC. Translating gives CAIATGPYNEQFF.

This chain's CDR3 is CASSTTRLVETQYF. The CDR3 region has the DNA TGTGCCAGCAGCACAACCCGACTAGTGGAGACCCAGTACTTC. The rearrangement joins TRBV7-8 to TRBJ2-5; perhaps TRBD2 as D (6 bases). This CDR3 is built from 14 residues. Germline V gene lookup returns CDR1 SGHVS and CDR2 FQNEAQ. Trimming stripped 5 bases from V and 5 bases from J, with 15 bases between. The full variable domain, completed using reference TRBV7-8 and TRBJ2-5, is GAGVSQSPRYKVAKRGQDVALRCDPISGHVSLFWYQQALGQGPEFLTYFQNEAQLDKSGLPSDRFFAERPEGSVSTLKIQRTQQEDSAVYLCASSTTRLVETQYFGPGTRLLVL.

CDR3 coding DNA: TGTGCCAGCAGCCCCCGTAGTAGGGGTCCAGAGACCCAGTACTTC. It codes for CASSPRSRGPETQYF. The gene calls are TRBV6-5 and TRBJ2-5; D is perhaps TRBD1 (5 bases). Germline lookup yields CDR1 MNHEY and CDR2 SVGAGI. V lost 6 bases and J lost 4, with 18 bases in between. This CDR3 comprises 15 residues.

This clone was recorded only once. J is TRBJ2-3 and V is TRBV27; TRBD2 matches 10 bases. The V gene's germline CDR1 is MNHEY and CDR2 SMNVEV (reference sequence). The CDR3 contains 14 residues. The V segment lost 4 bases and the J segment 11 bases; nucleotides outside the gene matches: 9. CDR3 amino acids: CASSSTSGVRMQYF. The CDR3 nucleotides read TGTGCCAGCAGTTCTACTAGCGGGGTAAGGATGCAGTATTTT.

In this sample, this clone turned up a few times. The V gene is TRBV7-9, the J gene TRBJ1-2; the D is unclear. The length of the CDR3 is 15 residues. V was trimmed by 5 bases and J by 5 bases, leaving 18 bases between them. CDR1 and CDR2 from the germline V gene are SEHNR and FQNEAQ (reference sequence). CDR3 sequence: CASSPDEGLGYGYTF. CDR3 DNA: TGTGCCAGCAGCCCCGATGAGGGCCTAGGGTATGGCTACACCTTC.

In this sample, this clone turned up once. The gene calls are TRBV5-1 and TRBJ1-4; weak D call: TRBD1 (5 bases). Germline-derived CDR1 and CDR2 are SGHRS and YFSETQ. This CDR3 region has 16 residues. Deletions cut 4 bases from V and 4 bases from J, with 17 bases between. The CDR3 coding sequence is TGCGCCAGCAGCCATGGGAACTGGGGCCTTAATGAAAAACTGTTTTTT. Translated: CASSHGNWGLNEKLFF.

This chain joins TRBV9 and TRBJ2-1, with TRBD2 matching 15 bases. Germline-derived CDR1 and CDR2 are SGDLS and YYNGEE. The J segment lost 7 bases and the V segment lost 3 bases, leaving 5 bases of the junction unmatched. The CDR3 covers 16 residues. The CDR3 coding sequence is TGTGCCAGCAGCGCCGGACTAGCGGGGGGGACTAATGAGCAGTTCTTC. Its translation is CASSAGLAGGTNEQFF.

This chain joins TRBV7-2 and TRBJ1-5, with 7 positions matching TRBD1. The length of the CDR3 is 14 residues. V trimming: 5 bases; J trimming: 3 bases; junction bases outside the gene matches: 4. Germline CDR1 is SGHTA and CDR2 is FQGNSA. This CDR3 reads CASSRDSYNQPQHF. In DNA, the CDR3 is TGTGCCAGCAGCCGGGACAGCTACAATCAGCCCCAGCATTTT. The full variable domain, with the rest looked up from reference TRBV7-2 and TRBJ1-5, is GAGVSQSPSNKVTEKGKDVELRCDPISGHTALYWYRQSLGQGLEFLIYFQGNSAPDKSGLPSDRFSAERTGGSVSTLTIQRTQQEDSAVYLCASSRDSYNQPQHFGDGTRLSIL.